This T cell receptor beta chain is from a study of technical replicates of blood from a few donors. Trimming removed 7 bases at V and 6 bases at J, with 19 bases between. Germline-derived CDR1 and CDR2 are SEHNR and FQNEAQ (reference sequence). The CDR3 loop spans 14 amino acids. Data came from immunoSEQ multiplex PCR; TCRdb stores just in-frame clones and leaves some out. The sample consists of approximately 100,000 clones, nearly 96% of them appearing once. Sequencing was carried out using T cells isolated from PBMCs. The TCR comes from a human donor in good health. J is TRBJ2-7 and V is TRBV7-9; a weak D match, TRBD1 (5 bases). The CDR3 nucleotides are TGTGCCAGCACCGCACCACCCCTCCAGGGCGAGCAGTACTTC. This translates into CASTAPPLQGEQYF.